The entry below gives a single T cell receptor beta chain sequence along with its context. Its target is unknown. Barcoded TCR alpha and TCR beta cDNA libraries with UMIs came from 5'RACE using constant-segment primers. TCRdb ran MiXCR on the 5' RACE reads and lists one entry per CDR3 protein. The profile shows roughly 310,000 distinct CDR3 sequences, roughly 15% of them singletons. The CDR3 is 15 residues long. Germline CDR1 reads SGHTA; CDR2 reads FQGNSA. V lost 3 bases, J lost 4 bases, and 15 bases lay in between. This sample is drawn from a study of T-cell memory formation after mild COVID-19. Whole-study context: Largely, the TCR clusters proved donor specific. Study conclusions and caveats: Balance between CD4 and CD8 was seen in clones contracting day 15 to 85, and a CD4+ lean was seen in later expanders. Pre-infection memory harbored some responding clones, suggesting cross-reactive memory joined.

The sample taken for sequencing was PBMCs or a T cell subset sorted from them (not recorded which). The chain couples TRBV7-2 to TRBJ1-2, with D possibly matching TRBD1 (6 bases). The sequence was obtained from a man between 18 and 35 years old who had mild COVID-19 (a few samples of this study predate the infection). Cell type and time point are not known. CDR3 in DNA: TGTGCCAGCAGCTTGGACGGGACATACGTCTATGGCTACACCTTC. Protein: CASSLDGTYVYGYTF.